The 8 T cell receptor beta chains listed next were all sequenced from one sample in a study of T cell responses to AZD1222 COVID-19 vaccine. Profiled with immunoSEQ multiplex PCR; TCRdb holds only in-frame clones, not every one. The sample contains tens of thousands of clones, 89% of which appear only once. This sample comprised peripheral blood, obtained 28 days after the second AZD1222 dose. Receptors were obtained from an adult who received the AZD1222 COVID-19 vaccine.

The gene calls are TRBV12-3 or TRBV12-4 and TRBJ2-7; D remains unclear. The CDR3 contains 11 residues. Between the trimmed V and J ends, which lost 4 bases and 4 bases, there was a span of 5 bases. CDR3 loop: CASSSGYEQYF. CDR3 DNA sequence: TGTGCCAGCAGTTCGGGTTACGAGCAGTACTTC.

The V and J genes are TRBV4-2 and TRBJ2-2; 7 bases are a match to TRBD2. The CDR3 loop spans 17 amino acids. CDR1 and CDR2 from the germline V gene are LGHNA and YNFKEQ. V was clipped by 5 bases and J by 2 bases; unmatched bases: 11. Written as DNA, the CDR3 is TGTGCCAGCAGCGGTACTGGGGCTAGCGGAAACACCGGGGAGCTGTTTTTT. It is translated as CASSGTGASGNTGELFF.

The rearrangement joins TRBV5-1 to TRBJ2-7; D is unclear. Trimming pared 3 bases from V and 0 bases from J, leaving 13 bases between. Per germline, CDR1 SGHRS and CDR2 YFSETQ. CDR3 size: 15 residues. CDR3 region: CASSSRTGSSYEQYF. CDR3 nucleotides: TGCGCCAGCAGCTCTCGGACGGGTAGCTCCTACGAGCAGTACTTC.

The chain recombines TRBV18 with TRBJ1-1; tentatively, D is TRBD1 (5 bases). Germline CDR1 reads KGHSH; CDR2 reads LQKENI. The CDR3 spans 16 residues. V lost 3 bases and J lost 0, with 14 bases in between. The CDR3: CASSPPLGPVNTEAFF. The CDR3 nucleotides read TGTGCCAGCTCACCCCCCTTGGGGCCTGTGAACACTGAAGCTTTCTTT. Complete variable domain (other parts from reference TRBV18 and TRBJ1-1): NAGVMQNPRHLVRRRGQEARLRCSPMKGHSHVYWYRQLPEEGLKFMVYLQKENIIDESGMPKERFSAEFPKEGPSILRIQQVVRGDSAAYFCASSPPLGPVNTEAFFGQGTRLTVV.

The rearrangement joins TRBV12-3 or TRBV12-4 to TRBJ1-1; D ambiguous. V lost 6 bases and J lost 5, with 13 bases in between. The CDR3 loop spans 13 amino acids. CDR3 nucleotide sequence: TGTGCCAGCAGAGCCCTGCGGGGTACTGAAGCTTTCTTT. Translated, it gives CASRALRGTEAFF.

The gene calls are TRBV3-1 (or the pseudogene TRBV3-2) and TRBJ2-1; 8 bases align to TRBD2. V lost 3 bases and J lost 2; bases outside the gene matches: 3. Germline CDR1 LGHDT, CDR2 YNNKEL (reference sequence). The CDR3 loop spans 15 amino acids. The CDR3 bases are TGTGCCAGCAGCCATGGGACTAGAGCCTACAATGAGCAGTTCTTC. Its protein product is CASSHGTRAYNEQFF.

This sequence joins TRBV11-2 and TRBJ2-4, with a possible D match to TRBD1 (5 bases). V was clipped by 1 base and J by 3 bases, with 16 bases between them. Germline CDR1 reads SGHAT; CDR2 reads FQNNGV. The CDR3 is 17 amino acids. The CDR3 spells CASSLGWAGYGKNIQYF. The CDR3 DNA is TGTGCCAGCAGCTTAGGTTGGGCAGGGTATGGCAAAAACATTCAGTACTTC.

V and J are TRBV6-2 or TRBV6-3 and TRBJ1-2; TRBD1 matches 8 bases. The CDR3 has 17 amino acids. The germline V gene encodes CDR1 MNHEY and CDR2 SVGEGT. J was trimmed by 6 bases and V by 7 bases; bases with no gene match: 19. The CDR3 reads CASTPGLTGAAPDGYTF. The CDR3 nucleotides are TGTGCCAGCACCCCGGGGCTGACAGGGGCGGCCCCGGATGGCTACACCTTC.